This TCR beta chain was profiled in a study of naive and memory T cell subsets (TCRdb year 2017). General notes on the study: Sorted naive and memory T cell subsets from peripheral blood were analyzed in the study using a UMI-based, open-source pipeline for TCR alpha and beta sequencing. The functional CMV T cell responses agreed completely with IgG serology results. RNA was DNase-treated and reverse transcribed with TCR constant-region primers, mostly using SuperScript III. General study outcomes and caveats: A few larger clonotypes were found in naive repertoires, especially CD8, and these larger clonotypes were possibly memory cells re-expressing CD45RA. Once error correction was done, more than 90% of naive TCR sequences showed up just once, which made the naive abundance distributions much steeper than those of the memory subsets. TCR abundance followed a power law whose exponent differed between naive and memory subsets but was consistent across the three individuals. The repertoire findings for the naive and memory subsets could not be validated against a ground truth, as none was available. Clonotypes were defined as single alpha or beta chain sequences, not paired alpha/beta receptors. RNA-based TCR counts may be affected by expression changes linked to T cell activation and differentiation. In both CD4 and CD8 cells, the Gini index increased while Shannon and inverse Simpson diversity decreased from naive through CM, EM and EMRA.

Comment on this clonotype: No antigen is known for it. Base qualities are not at hand, and no much larger clone is one base apart.

From the second PCR step onward, the TCR alpha chain libraries and the TCR beta chain libraries were amplified separately. CMV status of each donor was established by measuring IFNgamma production from CD4+ T cells after fresh PBMCs were stimulated overnight with CMV viral lysate. CD4 T cells were positively selected with Miltenyi beads, followed by positive selection of CD8 T cells from the CD4-negative fraction. Cells were stained for CD3, CD4, CD8, CD45RA, CD27 and a live/dead dye and were sorted on a BD Aria II into four subsets based on CD45RA and CD27. A few healthy volunteers provided blood, and each donor's sample was split into CD4 and CD8 T cells and then further divided into four differentiation subsets. About 110 ml of peripheral blood was taken from each donor, and PBMC were separated by density-gradient centrifugation on Ficoll-Paque PLUS. Sorted cells were lysed in RLT buffer, after which RNA was extracted using a Qiagen RNeasy kit and stored at -80 degrees C.

There are 18 amino acids in the CDR3, from cysteine to phenylalanine inclusive. CDR3 DNA is the only sequence kept; it has 54 bases, read in frame from the first base. Germline trimming amounts to 6 bases on V and 9 bases on J, with 24 as the count of junction bases outside the gene matches. CDR1 and CDR2 were assigned from the germline V gene as MDHEN and SYDVKM. The library was made by UMI-ligation and nested PCR. The beta constant-region primer was an equimolar mix of two oligonucleotides covering both TRBC1 and TRBC2. The ligated cDNA went through four rounds of PCR with nested alpha and beta constant-region primers together with the SP2 primer. A single-stranded oligonucleotide bearing the SP2 primer plus a 12-nucleotide UMI was ligated onto the 3' end of the cDNA by T4 RNA ligase 1. The ligation reaction was kept at 16 degrees C for about 19-24 hours. PCR2 was usually performed as a SYBR Green qPCR and halted at a preset threshold so that over-amplification would not occur. Agencourt AMPure XP magnetic beads were used for all purifications after the first. Libraries were quantified by Qubit and checked on a TapeStation, with a main peak expected near 650 bp. Sequencing of the pooled libraries was done on an Illumina MiSeq using v2 2x251 paired-end kits, which typically yielded roughly 0.95-2 million reads per sample. Each sample library was pooled at approximately 3.6 nM, and about 5-7.5% PhiX was included to improve cluster recognition. The original methods were these. V and J genes were assigned to Demultiplexor-processed FASTQ reads by Decombinator through tag matching, with a single base-pair mismatch being allowed. Collapsinator used UMIs to correct both sequencing errors and frequency errors arising from PCR heterogeneity. CDR3Translator translated TCRs and extracted CDR3s from the conserved cysteine to the FGXG phenylalanine, flagging non-productive sequences. Gini, Shannon entropy and inverse Simpson indices were calculated on repertoires that had been subsampled to equal numbers of UMI-defined TCRs. Clonotype abundance distributions were fitted to a power law by maximum likelihood within the linear range. On one naive CD8 sample, the pipeline and MIGEC gave similar UMI counts, unique TCR numbers and clonal distributions. In one analysis, naive TCRs also found in any memory subset of the same donor were removed from the naive repertoire. A set of 6,000 to 8,000 CMV-associated CDR3 sequences, compiled from VDJdb and a published dataset, was used to search the repertoires. TCRdb took the public reads, trimmed them with fastp at Q25, ran MiXCR for clone calling and kept in-frame beta chains. CDR3 protein duplicates are merged, each entry listing the most common genes and DNA. The V and J calls, along with clone size, are taken from TCRdb and not from the paper's own processing. In this sample the table shows under 150,000 distinct CDR3 sequences, more than 15% of which occur a single time. In total, the top ten clones hold 0.5% to 0.75% of the sample.

Sequencing was performed on naive CD8+ T cells from blood. The sample's cell subset or site label is to be understood as: naive T cells, CD45RA high CD27+. This clonotype originated in a human donor in good health. The V gene is TRBV28 and the J gene is TRBJ1-2, and 8 junctional nucleotides match TRBD1. The bases read TGTGCCAGCAGGCTGATGTTCGGTACAGGGGGATCTATGGAGAGCTACACCTTC. This yields the protein CASRLMFGTGGSMESYTF.